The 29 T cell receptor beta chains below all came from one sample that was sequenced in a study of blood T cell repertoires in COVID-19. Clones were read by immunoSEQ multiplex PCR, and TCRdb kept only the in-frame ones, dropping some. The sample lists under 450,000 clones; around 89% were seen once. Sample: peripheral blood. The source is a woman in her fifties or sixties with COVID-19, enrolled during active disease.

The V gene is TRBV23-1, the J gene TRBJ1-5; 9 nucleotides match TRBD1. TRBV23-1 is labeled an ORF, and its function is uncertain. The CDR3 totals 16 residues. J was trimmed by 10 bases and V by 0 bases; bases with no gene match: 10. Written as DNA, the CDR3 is TGCGCCAGCAGTCAATCCGGACAGGGGAGTTCTACACCCCAGCATTTT. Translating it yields CASSQSGQGSSTPQHF.

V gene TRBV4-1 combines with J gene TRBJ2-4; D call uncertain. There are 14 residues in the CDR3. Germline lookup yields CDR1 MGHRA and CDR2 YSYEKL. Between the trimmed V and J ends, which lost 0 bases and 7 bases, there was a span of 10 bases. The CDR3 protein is CASSQEQHPNIQYF. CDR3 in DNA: TGCGCCAGCAGCCAAGAACAACACCCCAACATTCAGTACTTC.

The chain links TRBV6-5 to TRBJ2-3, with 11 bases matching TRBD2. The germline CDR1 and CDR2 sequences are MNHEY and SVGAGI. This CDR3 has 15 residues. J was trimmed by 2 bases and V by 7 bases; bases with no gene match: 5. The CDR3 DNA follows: TGTGCCAGCAAACTAGCGGGGGAGTTCACAGATACGCAGTATTTT. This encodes CASKLAGEFTDTQYF.

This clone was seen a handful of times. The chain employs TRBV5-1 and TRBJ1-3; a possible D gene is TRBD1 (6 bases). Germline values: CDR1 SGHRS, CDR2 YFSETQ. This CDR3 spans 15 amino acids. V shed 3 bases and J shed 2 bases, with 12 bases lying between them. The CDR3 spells CASSSLQGTGNTIYF. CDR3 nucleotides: TGCGCCAGCAGCTCACTACAGGGAACTGGAAACACCATATATTTT.

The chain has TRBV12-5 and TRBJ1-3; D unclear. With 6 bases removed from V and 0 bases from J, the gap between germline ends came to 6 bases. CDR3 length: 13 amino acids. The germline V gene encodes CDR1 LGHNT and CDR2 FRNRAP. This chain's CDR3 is CASGVSSGNTIYF. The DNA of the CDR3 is TGTGCTAGTGGGGTGAGCTCTGGAAACACCATATATTTT.

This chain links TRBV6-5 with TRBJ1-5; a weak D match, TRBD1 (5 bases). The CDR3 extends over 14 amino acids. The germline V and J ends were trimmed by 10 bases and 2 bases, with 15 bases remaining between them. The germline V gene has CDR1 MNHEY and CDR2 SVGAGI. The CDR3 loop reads CATETGGRNQPQHF. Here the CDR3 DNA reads TGTGCCACTGAAACGGGGGGACGCAATCAGCCCCAGCATTTT.

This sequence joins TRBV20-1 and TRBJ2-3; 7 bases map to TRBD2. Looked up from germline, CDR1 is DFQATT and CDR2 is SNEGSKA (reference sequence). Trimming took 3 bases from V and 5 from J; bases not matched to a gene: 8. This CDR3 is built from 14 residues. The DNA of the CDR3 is TGCAGTGCTAGTCAGCGGGATGAAGTAGATACGCAGTATTTT. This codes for CSASQRDEVDTQYF.

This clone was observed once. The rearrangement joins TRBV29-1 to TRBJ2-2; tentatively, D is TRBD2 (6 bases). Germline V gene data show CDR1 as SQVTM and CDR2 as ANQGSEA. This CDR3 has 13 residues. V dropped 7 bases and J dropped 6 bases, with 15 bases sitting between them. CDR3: CSGAGTSAGELFF. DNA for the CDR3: TGCAGCGGGGCCGGGACTTCAGCCGGGGAGCTGTTTTTT.

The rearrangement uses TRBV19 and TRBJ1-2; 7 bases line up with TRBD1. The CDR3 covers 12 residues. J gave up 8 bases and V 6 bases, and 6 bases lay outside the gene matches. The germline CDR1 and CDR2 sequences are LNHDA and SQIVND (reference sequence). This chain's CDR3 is CASRRQGEGYTF. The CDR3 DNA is TGTGCCAGTAGGCGACAGGGTGAAGGCTACACCTTC.

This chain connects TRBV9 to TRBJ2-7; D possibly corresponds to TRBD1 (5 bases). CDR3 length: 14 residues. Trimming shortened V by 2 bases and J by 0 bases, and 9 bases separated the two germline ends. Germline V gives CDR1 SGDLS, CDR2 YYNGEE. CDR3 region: CASSVGHSSYEQYF. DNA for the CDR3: TGTGCCAGCAGCGTTGGACATAGCTCCTACGAGCAGTACTTC.

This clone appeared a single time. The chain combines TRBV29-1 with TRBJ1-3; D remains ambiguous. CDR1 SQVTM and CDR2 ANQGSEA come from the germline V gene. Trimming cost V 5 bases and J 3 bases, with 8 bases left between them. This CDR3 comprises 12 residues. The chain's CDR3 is CSVRRGGNTIYF. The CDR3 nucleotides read TGCAGCGTTAGGAGAGGTGGAAACACCATATATTTT.

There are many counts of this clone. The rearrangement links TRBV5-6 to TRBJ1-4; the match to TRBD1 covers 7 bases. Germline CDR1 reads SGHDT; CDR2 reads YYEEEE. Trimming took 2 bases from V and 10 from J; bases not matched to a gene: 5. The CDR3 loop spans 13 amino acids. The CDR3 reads CASSLRQGGKLFF. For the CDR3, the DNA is TGTGCCAGCAGCTTAAGACAGGGAGGAAAACTGTTTTTT.

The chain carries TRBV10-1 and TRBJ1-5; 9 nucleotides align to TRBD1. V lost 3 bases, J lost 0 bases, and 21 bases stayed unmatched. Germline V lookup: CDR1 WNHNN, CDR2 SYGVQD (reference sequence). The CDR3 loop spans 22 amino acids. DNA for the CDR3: TGCGCCAGCAGTGACCCTTTGCCTACCGGGACAGGGAAGGTTAATAGCAATCAGCCCCAGCATTTT. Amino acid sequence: CASSDPLPTGTGKVNSNQPQHF.

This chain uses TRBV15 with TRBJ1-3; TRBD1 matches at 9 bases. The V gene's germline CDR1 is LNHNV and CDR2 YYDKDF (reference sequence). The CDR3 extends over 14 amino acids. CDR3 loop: CAARRDRAGNTIYF. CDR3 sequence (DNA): TGTGCTGCGCGCCGGGACAGGGCTGGAAACACCATATATTTT.

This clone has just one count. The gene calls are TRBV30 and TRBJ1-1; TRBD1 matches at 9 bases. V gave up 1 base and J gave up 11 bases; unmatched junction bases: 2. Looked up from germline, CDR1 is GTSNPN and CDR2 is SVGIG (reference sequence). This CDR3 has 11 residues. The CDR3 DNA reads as TGTGCCTGGAGTGCAGACAGGGGGGCTTTCTTT. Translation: CAWSADRGAFF.

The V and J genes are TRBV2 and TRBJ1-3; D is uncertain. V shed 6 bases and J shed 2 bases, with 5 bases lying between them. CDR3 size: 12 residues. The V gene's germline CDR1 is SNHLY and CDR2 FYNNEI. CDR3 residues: CASSGTGNTIYF. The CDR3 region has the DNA TGTGCCAGCAGCGGGACTGGAAACACCATATATTTT.

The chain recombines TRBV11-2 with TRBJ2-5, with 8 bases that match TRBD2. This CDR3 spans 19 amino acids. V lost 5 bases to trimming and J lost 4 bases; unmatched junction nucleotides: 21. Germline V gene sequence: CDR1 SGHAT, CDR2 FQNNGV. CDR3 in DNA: TGTGCCAGCAGCCACACTAGCGGTACGCCCTACGGGCCTAGAGAGACCCAGTACTTC. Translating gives CASSHTSGTPYGPRETQYF.

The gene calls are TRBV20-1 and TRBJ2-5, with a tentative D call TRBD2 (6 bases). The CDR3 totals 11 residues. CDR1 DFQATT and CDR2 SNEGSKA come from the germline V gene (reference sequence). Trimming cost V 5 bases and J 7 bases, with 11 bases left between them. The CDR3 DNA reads TGCAGTGCTCGACTCGGGGGGACCCAGTACTTC. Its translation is CSARLGGTQYF.

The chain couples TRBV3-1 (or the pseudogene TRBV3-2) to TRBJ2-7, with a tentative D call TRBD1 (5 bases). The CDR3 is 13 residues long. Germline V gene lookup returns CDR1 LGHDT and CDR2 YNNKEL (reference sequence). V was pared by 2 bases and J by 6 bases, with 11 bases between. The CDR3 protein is CASSQLQGSEQYF. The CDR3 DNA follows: TGTGCCAGCAGCCAACTGCAGGGTTCCGAGCAGTACTTC.

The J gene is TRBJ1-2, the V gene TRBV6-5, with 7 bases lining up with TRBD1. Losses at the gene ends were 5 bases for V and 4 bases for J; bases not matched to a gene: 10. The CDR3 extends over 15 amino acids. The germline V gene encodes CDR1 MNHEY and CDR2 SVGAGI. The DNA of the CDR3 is TGTGCCAGCAGTCCCCGACAGGGATCGGGCTATGGCTACACCTTC. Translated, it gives CASSPRQGSGYGYTF.

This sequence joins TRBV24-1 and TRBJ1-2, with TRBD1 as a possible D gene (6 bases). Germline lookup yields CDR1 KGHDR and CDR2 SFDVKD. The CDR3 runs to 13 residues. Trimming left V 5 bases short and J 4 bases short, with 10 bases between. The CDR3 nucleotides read TGTGCCACCAGTGGGCAGGGGCGCTATGGCTACACCTTC. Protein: CATSGQGRYGYTF.

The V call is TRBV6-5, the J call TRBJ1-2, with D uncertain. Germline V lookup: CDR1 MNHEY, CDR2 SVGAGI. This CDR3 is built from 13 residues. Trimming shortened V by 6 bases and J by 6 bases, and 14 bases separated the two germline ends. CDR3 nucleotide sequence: TGTGCCAGCAGGGAGGATCCCTCCGATGGCTACACCTTC. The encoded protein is CASREDPSDGYTF.

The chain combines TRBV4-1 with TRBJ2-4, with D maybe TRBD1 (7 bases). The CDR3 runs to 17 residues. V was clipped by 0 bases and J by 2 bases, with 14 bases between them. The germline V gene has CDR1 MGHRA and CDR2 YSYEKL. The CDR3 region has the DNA TGCGCCAGCAGCCAAGATAGGGGGCGGGGAACCAAAAACATTCAGTACTTC. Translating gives CASSQDRGRGTKNIQYF.

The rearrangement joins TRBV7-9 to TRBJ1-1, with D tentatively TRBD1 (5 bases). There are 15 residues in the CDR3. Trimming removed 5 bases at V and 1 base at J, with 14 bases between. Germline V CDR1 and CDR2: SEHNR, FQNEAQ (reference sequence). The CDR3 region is CASSLPLGGNTEAFF. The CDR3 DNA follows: TGTGCCAGCAGCCTCCCTCTGGGGGGGAACACTGAAGCTTTCTTT.

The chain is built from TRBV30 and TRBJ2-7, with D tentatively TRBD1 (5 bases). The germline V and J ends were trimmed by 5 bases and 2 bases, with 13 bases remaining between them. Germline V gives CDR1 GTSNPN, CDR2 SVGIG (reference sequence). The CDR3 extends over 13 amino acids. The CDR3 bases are TGTGCCTGGGGACGCCAGGGAACCTACGAGCAGTACTTC. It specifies CAWGRQGTYEQYF.

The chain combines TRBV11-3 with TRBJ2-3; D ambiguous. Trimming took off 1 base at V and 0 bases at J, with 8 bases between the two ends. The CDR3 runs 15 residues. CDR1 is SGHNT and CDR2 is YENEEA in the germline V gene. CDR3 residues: CASSLGFTSTDTQYF. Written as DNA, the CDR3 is TGTGCCAGCAGCTTAGGATTCACTAGCACAGATACGCAGTATTTT.

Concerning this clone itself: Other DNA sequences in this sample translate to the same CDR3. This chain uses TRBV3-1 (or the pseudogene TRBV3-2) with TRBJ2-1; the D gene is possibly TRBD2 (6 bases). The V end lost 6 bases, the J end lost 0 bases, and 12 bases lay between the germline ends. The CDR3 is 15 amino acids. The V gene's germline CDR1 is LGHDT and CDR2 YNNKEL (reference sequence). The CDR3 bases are TGTGCCAGCAGTCGGGCCGGGAGCTCCTACAATGAGCAGTTCTTC. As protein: CASSRAGSSYNEQFF.

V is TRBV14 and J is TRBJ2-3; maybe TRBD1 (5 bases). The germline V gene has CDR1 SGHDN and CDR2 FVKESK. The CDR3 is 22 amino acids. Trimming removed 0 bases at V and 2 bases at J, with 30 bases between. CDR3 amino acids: CASSQELQLGAYFMGVTDTQYF. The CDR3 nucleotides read TGTGCCAGCAGCCAAGAATTACAGCTAGGGGCCTATTTCATGGGTGTCACAGATACGCAGTATTTT.

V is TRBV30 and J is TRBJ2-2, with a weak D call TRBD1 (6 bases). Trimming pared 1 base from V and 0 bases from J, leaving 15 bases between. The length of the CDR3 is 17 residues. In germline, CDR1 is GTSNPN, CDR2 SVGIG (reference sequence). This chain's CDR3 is CAWSAIDRIPNTGELFF. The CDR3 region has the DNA TGTGCCTGGAGTGCAATTGACAGGATACCGAACACCGGGGAGCTGTTTTTT.